The 6 T cell receptor beta chains below were found in one sample sequenced in a study of blood T cell repertoires in COVID-19. Clones were sequenced by immunoSEQ multiplex PCR, and TCRdb holds only the in-frame ones, with some missing. The sample includes fewer than 350,000 clones, 85% of them seen just once. Sequenced input: PBMCs or T cells enriched from blood (not recorded which). The receptors stem from a woman between 50 and 59 years old who had recovered from COVID-19.

With regard to this clone: An end of the junction differs from the germline gene, which may be a read error. This chain links TRBV4-1 with TRBJ2-1; TRBD2 aligns across 12 bases. Germline-derived CDR1 and CDR2 are MGHRA and YSYEKL. The CDR3 loop spans 17 amino acids. The DNA of the CDR3 is TGCGCCAGCAGCCAAGATAGGCTAGAACTAGCGGGAGGCGGCAGACTCTTC. Its protein product is CASSQDRLELAGGGRLF.

The chain links TRBV27 to TRBJ1-2, with TRBD1 matching 11 bases. The CDR3 extends over 14 amino acids. The trim removed 8 bases at V and 5 bases at J, leaving 7 bases unmatched. Germline V gene data show CDR1 as MNHEY and CDR2 as SMNVEV (reference sequence). As DNA, the CDR3 is TGTGCCAGCGGCTGGACAGGGGGCGTATATGGCTACACCTTC. It yields the protein CASGWTGGVYGYTF.

This rearrangement joins TRBV18 to TRBJ1-1; maybe TRBD1 (5 bases). Trimming removed 6 bases from V and 5 bases from J, with 13 bases in between. Germline CDR1 reads KGHSH; CDR2 reads LQKENI. The CDR3 contains 13 residues. Here the CDR3 reads CASSPRELTEAFF. The CDR3 coding sequence is TGTGCCAGCTCGCCCAGGGAACTGACTGAAGCTTTCTTT.

The rearrangement links TRBV28 to TRBJ2-3; D possibly corresponds to TRBD1 (8 bases). In germline, CDR1 is MDHEN, CDR2 SYDVKM. The V end lost 4 bases, the J end lost 4 bases, and 18 bases lay between the germline ends. The CDR3 runs 16 residues. CDR3 residues: CASSSPQGEGADTQYF. The CDR3 DNA follows: TGTGCCAGCAGTTCGCCACAGGGGGAGGGTGCAGATACGCAGTATTTT.

V usage is TRBV5-6 and J usage is TRBJ2-7, with D hard to call. The CDR3 runs 15 residues. Germline CDR1 SGHDT, CDR2 YYEEEE. The V end was cut by 2 bases, the J end by 0 bases, with 12 bases between. CDR3 amino acids: CASSFSPNPSYEQYF. The CDR3 DNA reads TGTGCCAGCAGCTTCTCCCCTAACCCCTCCTACGAGCAGTACTTC.

This clone was seen a handful of times. This chain uses TRBV7-9 with TRBJ1-3, with 9 positions matching TRBD1. Germline V CDR1 and CDR2: SEHNR, FQNEAQ (reference sequence). The CDR3 is 16 amino acids. V gave up 5 bases and J gave up 2 bases; unmatched junction bases: 7. The CDR3 bases are TGTGCCAGCAGCCCATGGACAGGGGATGCTGGAAACACCATATATTTT. Residues: CASSPWTGDAGNTIYF.